Below, 8 T cell receptor beta chains from the same sample are listed, as sequenced in a study of OX40 agonist ivuxolimab in advanced cancers. Method: immunoSEQ multiplex PCR; TCRdb's copy keeps in-frame clones and lacks some. This table holds some 83,000 clones, 70% to 90% found once. The material sequenced was CD4+ or CD8+ T cells sorted from blood, taken in a trial of the OX40 agonist ivuxolimab. These receptors all stem from an adult with an advanced solid tumor such as melanoma, head and neck, liver or kidney cancer.

V is TRBV6-5 and J is TRBJ1-5, with D unresolved. The germline CDR1 and CDR2 sequences are MNHEY and SVGAGI. Deletions cut 4 bases from V and 6 bases from J, with 7 bases between. This CDR3 contains 12 residues. CDR3 sequence: CASSSSGQPQHF. The CDR3 bases are TGTGCCAGCAGTTCCTCGGGTCAGCCCCAGCATTTT.

The chain carries TRBV5-6 and TRBJ2-7, with 9 bases that match TRBD2. This CDR3 spans 18 amino acids. After removal of 3 bases from V and 5 bases from J, the junction contained 18 bases not matched to a gene. CDR1 is SGHDT, CDR2 YYEEEE, per germline. DNA of the CDR3: TGTGCCAGCAGCTCCCTTACTAGGACGGCGGGAGGGCGGAACGAGCAGTACTTC. Its translation is CASSSLTRTAGGRNEQYF.

The rearrangement links TRBV21-1 to TRBJ1-1. TRBV21-1 is given as a pseudogene. This CDR3 is built from 16 residues. CDR3 coding DNA: TGTGCCAGCACCAATCGCGGGAGACAGGATAACACTGAAGCTTTCTTT. This gives the protein CASTNRGRQDNTEAFF.

The chain couples TRBV10-3 to TRBJ1-6; 7 bases are shared with TRBD1. Trimming cost V 10 bases and J 10 bases; bases outside gene matches: 19. The CDR3 sequence is 16 residues long. Germline V lookup: CDR1 ENHRY, CDR2 SYGVKD. The CDR3 coding sequence is TGTGCCAGCAACTCCGTGACAGGGAGGTCAAGCTCACCCCTCCACTTT. Amino acid sequence: CASNSVTGRSSSPLHF.

The CDR3 protein is CASSLGLAEGKFF. The CDR3 DNA is TGTGCCAGCAGCTTGGGACTAGCGGAGGGAAAGTTCTTC. The gene calls are TRBV7-2 and TRBJ2-1; 11 nucleotides match TRBD2. Germline CDR1 SGHTA, CDR2 FQGNSA. The CDR3 consists of 13 residues. V gave up 3 bases and J gave up 14 bases; unmatched junction bases: 6. Full variable domain (missing parts from reference TRBV7-2 and TRBJ2-1): GAGVSQSPSNKVTEKGKDVELRCDPISGHTALYWYRQSLGQGLEFLIYFQGNSAPDKSGLPSDRFSAERTGGSVSTLTIQRTQQEDSAVYLCASSLGLAEGKFFGPGTRLTVL.

The CDR3 coding sequence is TGTGCCAGCAGCTTGGCTTCGGCAGGGAGGAATCAAGAGACCCAGTACTTC. Its translation is CASSLASAGRNQETQYF. V and J are TRBV5-6 and TRBJ2-5; D might be TRBD2 (6 bases). Trimming pared 0 bases from V and 2 bases from J, leaving 17 bases between. The germline V gene has CDR1 SGHDT and CDR2 YYEEEE. This CDR3 is 17 amino acids long.

The rearrangement joins TRBV19 to TRBJ1-2; D is unresolved. Trimming took off 3 bases at V and 6 bases at J, with 17 bases between the two ends. This CDR3 has 15 amino acids. Germline V gives CDR1 LNHDA, CDR2 SQIVND (reference sequence). DNA of the CDR3: TGTGCCAGTAGTATCCCAAACTCCCAACGGCATGGCTACACCTTC. Translating it yields CASSIPNSQRHGYTF.

The chain couples TRBV6-6 to TRBJ2-1, with 7 bases that match TRBD1. The CDR3 has 15 residues. Germline CDR1 reads MNHNY; CDR2 reads SVGAGI (reference sequence). The J segment lost 15 bases and the V segment lost 6 bases, leaving 20 bases of the junction unmatched. This chain's CDR3 is CASSDTGVQVNSMFF. The CDR3 DNA sequence: TGTGCCAGCAGCGATACAGGGGTCCAAGTCAATTCGATGTTCTTC.